The T cell receptor beta chain under discussion was sequenced for a study of neoadjuvant nivolumab and ipilimumab in lung cancer. There are 12 residues in the CDR3. V lost 7 bases to trimming and J lost 0 bases, with 9 bases between them. Germline V gene data show CDR1 as SQVTM and CDR2 as ANQGSEA. In the case of this clone: The antigen is unknown.

The protocol was immunoSEQ multiplex PCR, while the TCRdb copy is restricted to in-frame clones and leaves out a portion. Among 20,000 or so clones listed, 65% to 80% were seen once. Study results and limitations: Only two of four nivolumab-treated tumors gained richness and clonality by surgery. Pathologic regression was not significantly tied to TCR clonality. Only a small number of samples underwent TCR sequencing. TCR richness and clonality were higher in tumors than adjacent uninvolved lung.

The source material was tumor tissue, sampled after neoadjuvant nivolumab, alone or with ipilimumab, at or shortly before surgery. The V call is TRBV29-1, the J call TRBJ1-1, with D uncertain. The sequence was collected from an adult with non-small cell lung cancer. In DNA, the CDR3 is TGCAGCGCCCGAGCCTTGAACACTGAAGCTTTCTTT. It yields the protein CSARALNTEAFF.